Each of the 29 T cell receptor beta chains below was sequenced from the same sample in a study of control samples from healthy donors and cancer patients. Using immunoSEQ multiplex PCR, the repertoire was profiled, and TCRdb retains in-frame clones only, with some absent. The data show 150,000 or so clones, more than 85% seen once. The sequencing input was blood. The receptor set was obtained from a woman aged 30 to 39 in good health.

The chain carries TRBV6-5 and TRBJ1-1; tentative D call: TRBD1 (5 bases). This CDR3 is built from 13 residues. V lost 6 bases to trimming and J lost 1 base, with 9 bases between them. Germline V gene data show CDR1 as MNHEY and CDR2 as SVGAGI. In DNA, the CDR3 is TGTGCCAGCAGCCGGGACTGGAACACTGAAGCTTTCTTT. It translates to CASSRDWNTEAFF.

This clone was seen a few times. This chain connects TRBV7-2 to TRBJ2-5; possibly TRBD2 for D (7 bases). Trimming shortened V by 7 bases and J by 0 bases, and 21 bases separated the two germline ends. The CDR3 has 17 residues. From germline, CDR1 is SGHTA and CDR2 FQGNSA. The CDR3 DNA sequence: TGTGCCAGCACCCTTGGGGTGGGGGGGCGCAACCAAGAGACCCAGTACTTC. The encoded protein is CASTLGVGGRNQETQYF.

V usage is TRBV5-1 and J usage is TRBJ1-2, with 7 nucleotides matching TRBD1. CDR1 is SGHRS, CDR2 YFSETQ, per germline. The V and J ends lost 4 bases and 3 bases, in that order; junction bases with no gene match: 12. The CDR3 consists of 16 residues. The CDR3 protein is CASSPVQGRIDYGYTF. The CDR3 region has the DNA TGCGCCAGCAGCCCGGTACAGGGGAGGATAGACTATGGCTACACCTTC.

The rearrangement uses TRBV6-4 and TRBJ2-3; 7 bases line up with TRBD2. V lost 0 bases, J lost 0 bases, and 0 bases stayed unmatched. Germline V CDR1 and CDR2: MRHNA, SNTAGT. The CDR3 contains 15 residues. DNA of the CDR3: TGTGCCAGCAGTGACTCGACTAGCAGCACAGATACGCAGTATTTT. Encoded protein: CASSDSTSSTDTQYF.

The V and J genes are TRBV7-8 and TRBJ2-5; D is possibly TRBD1 (5 bases). The CDR3 is 17 residues long. Between the trimmed V and J ends, which lost 4 bases and 7 bases, there was a span of 25 bases. The germline V gene encodes CDR1 SGHVS and CDR2 FQNEAQ. The DNA for the CDR3 is TGTGCCAGCAGCTCCAAAACGAAGGACACTTTGTGGGGGACCCAGTACTTC. The encoded protein is CASSSKTKDTLWGTQYF.

The chain combines TRBV6-5 with TRBJ1-4; D remains ambiguous. The CDR3 extends over 15 amino acids. The V end lost 0 bases, the J end lost 7 bases, and 12 bases lay between the germline ends. In germline, CDR1 is MNHEY, CDR2 SVGAGI. CDR3 nucleotide sequence: TGTGCCAGCAGTTACTCTGCGGAGGGCGGTGAAAAACTGTTTTTT. It translates to CASSYSAEGGEKLFF.

V usage is TRBV5-1 and J usage is TRBJ1-5; the D gene is possibly TRBD1 (5 bases). The V gene's germline CDR1 is SGHRS and CDR2 YFSETQ. This CDR3 spans 14 amino acids. Trimming shortened V by 7 bases and J by 2 bases, and 13 bases separated the two germline ends. CDR3: CASSLGGGNQPQHF. DNA of the CDR3: TGCGCCAGCTCCCTCGGAGGGGGCAATCAGCCCCAGCATTTT.

V and J are TRBV5-1 and TRBJ2-1; 8 positions match TRBD1. Germline V lookup: CDR1 SGHRS, CDR2 YFSETQ. This CDR3 is 15 amino acids long. V shed 0 bases and J 2 bases; nucleotides not matched to a gene: 1. The CDR3 loop is CASSLGQGPYNEQFF. As DNA, the CDR3 is TGCGCCAGCAGCTTGGGACAGGGGCCCTACAATGAGCAGTTCTTC. Complete variable domain (other parts from reference TRBV5-1 and TRBJ2-1): KAGVTQTPRYLIKTRGQQVTLSCSPISGHRSVSWYQQTPGQGLQFLFEYFSETQRNKGNFPGRFSGRQFSNSRSEMNVSTLELGDSALYLCASSLGQGPYNEQFFGPGTRLTVL.

To note about this clone: The same CDR3 can be traced to other DNA sequences in this sample. The rearrangement joins TRBV19 to TRBJ2-7; D is perhaps TRBD2 (5 bases). Trimming pared 0 bases from V and 0 bases from J, leaving 6 bases between. Per the germline V gene, CDR1 is LNHDA and CDR2 is SQIVND (reference sequence). The CDR3 is made up of 14 amino acids. The CDR3 here is CASSIEAGSYEQYF. The CDR3, as DNA: TGTGCCAGTAGTATAGAGGCGGGCTCCTACGAGCAGTACTTC.

The V gene is TRBV30, the J gene TRBJ2-7; D unclear. Germline V CDR1 and CDR2: GTSNPN, SVGIG (reference sequence). This CDR3 region has 11 residues. With 6 bases removed from V and 2 bases from J, the gap between germline ends came to 8 bases. CDR3 nucleotide sequence: TGTGCCTGTGACCGGGCCTACGAGCAGTACTTC. As protein: CACDRAYEQYF. The entire variable domain, with the rest obtained from reference TRBV30 and TRBJ2-7, is as follows: SQTIHQWPATLVQPVGSPLSLECTVEGTSNPNLYWYRQAAGRGLQLLFYSVGIGQISSEVPQNLSASRPQDRQFILSSKKLLLSDSGFYLCACDRAYEQYFGPGTRLTVT.

This rearrangement joins TRBV6-5 to TRBJ1-1; 7 positions match TRBD1. J was trimmed by 4 bases and V by 6 bases; bases with no gene match: 8. The V gene's germline CDR1 is MNHEY and CDR2 SVGAGI. CDR3 length equals 14 residues. For the CDR3, the DNA is TGTGCCAGCAGCGGAGGGGGCCCAAGCACTGAAGCTTTCTTT. Translating gives CASSGGGPSTEAFF.

This chain uses TRBV19 with TRBJ2-7; 8 bases align to TRBD1. The CDR3 is made up of 16 amino acids. Per germline, CDR1 LNHDA and CDR2 SQIVND (reference sequence). V dropped 5 bases and J dropped 3; count of bases not matched to a gene: 12. CDR3 residues: CASSFGDRGTIYEQYF. The CDR3 nucleotides are TGTGCCAGTAGTTTTGGCGACAGGGGAACGATCTACGAGCAGTACTTC.

J is TRBJ1-6 and V is TRBV28, with 7 bases aligning to TRBD1. Germline lookup yields CDR1 MDHEN and CDR2 SYDVKM. CDR3 length equals 16 residues. Trimming removed 6 bases from V and 10 bases from J; junction bases left unmatched: 15. CDR3 DNA sequence: TGTGCCAGCAGGGCCCCGTCCGGAGGGGGCCTCTCACCCCTCCACTTT. Translating it yields CASRAPSGGGLSPLHF.

This clone has just a few counts. This chain joins TRBV6-5 and TRBJ2-7; possible D gene TRBD1, 6 bases. Germline-derived CDR1 and CDR2 are MNHEY and SVGAGI. The V gene lost 5 bases and the J gene lost 5 bases, with 13 bases spanning the gap. The CDR3 contains 13 residues. This chain's CDR3 is CASSPDRTNEQYF. Here the CDR3 DNA reads TGTGCCAGCAGTCCCGACAGGACGAACGAGCAGTACTTC.

The chain couples TRBV19 to TRBJ1-3; possibly TRBD1 for D (5 bases). V lost 3 bases to trimming and J lost 2 bases, with 8 bases between them. This CDR3 contains 14 residues. The germline V gene has CDR1 LNHDA and CDR2 SQIVND (reference sequence). CDR3 amino acids: CASSIAGTGNTIYF. The CDR3, as DNA: TGTGCCAGTAGTATCGCAGGGACTGGAAACACCATATATTTT.

Only one count was recorded for this clone. The chain recombines TRBV28 with TRBJ2-7, with 7 bases aligning to TRBD1. The J segment lost 3 bases and the V segment lost 3 bases, leaving 8 bases of the junction unmatched. This CDR3 region has 15 residues. Germline V gene lookup returns CDR1 MDHEN and CDR2 SYDVKM. CDR3 DNA: TGTGCCAGCAGTTTTGCGACAGGGACGGACTACGAGCAGTACTTC. Protein: CASSFATGTDYEQYF.

The V and J genes are TRBV4-1 and TRBJ2-5; D gene ambiguous. The V end lost 0 bases, the J end lost 0 bases, and 11 bases lay between the germline ends. The germline V gene has CDR1 MGHRA and CDR2 YSYEKL. The CDR3 has 16 residues. The CDR3: CASSQEGHTYQETQYF. The CDR3 nucleotides read TGCGCCAGCAGCCAAGAAGGGCACACGTACCAAGAGACCCAGTACTTC.

This clone occurred once. This chain connects TRBV5-4 to TRBJ2-3; D is uncertain. This CDR3 comprises 13 residues. CDR1 is SGHNT, CDR2 YYREEE, per germline (reference sequence). The germline V and J ends were trimmed by 2 bases and 5 bases, with 9 bases remaining between them. In DNA form, the CDR3 reads TGTGCCAGCAGCTTAGGGCAGAAAGATACGCAGTATTTT. It translates to CASSLGQKDTQYF.

This chain connects TRBV5-1 to TRBJ1-3; TRBD1 is a possible D gene (6 bases). Germline CDR1 SGHRS, CDR2 YFSETQ. The CDR3 consists of 15 residues. Trimming left V 4 bases short and J 4 bases short, with 15 bases between. In DNA form, the CDR3 reads TGCGCCAGCAGCGCCCCAGGGGACCCAGGAAACACCATATATTTT. It translates to CASSAPGDPGNTIYF. The full variable domain, in which reference TRBV5-1 and TRBJ1-3 provide the parts outside the CDR3, is KAGVTQTPRYLIKTRGQQVTLSCSPISGHRSVSWYQQTPGQGLQFLFEYFSETQRNKGNFPGRFSGRQFSNSRSEMNVSTLELGDSALYLCASSAPGDPGNTIYFGEGSWLTVV.

This chain connects TRBV4-3 to TRBJ2-1, with D possibly being TRBD2 (6 bases). This CDR3 is built from 15 residues. Looked up from germline, CDR1 is LGHNA and CDR2 is YSLEER. Trimming removed 0 bases at V and 4 bases at J, with 10 bases between. For the CDR3, the DNA is TGCGCCAGCAGCCAAGAGGGGGGAGAGTACAATGAGCAGTTCTTC. It codes for CASSQEGGEYNEQFF.

CDR3 protein: CASSPTGFNQPQHF. CDR3 coding DNA: TGTGCCAGCAGCCCGACAGGGTTCAATCAGCCCCAGCATTTT. J is TRBJ1-5 and V is TRBV2; TRBD1 aligns across 7 bases. The CDR3 extends over 14 amino acids. The junction had 5 bases not matched to a gene; V was cut back by 6 bases and J by 3 bases. Germline V gene sequence: CDR1 SNHLY, CDR2 FYNNEI.

The gene calls are TRBV6-5 and TRBJ1-6; the match to TRBD1 covers 7 bases. CDR3 length: 14 amino acids. V dropped 7 bases and J dropped 7; count of bases not matched to a gene: 7. Germline V lookup: CDR1 MNHEY, CDR2 SVGAGI. CDR3 DNA: TGTGCCAGCACTCCCCGGACAGGCAATTCACCCCTCCACTTT. Its translation is CASTPRTGNSPLHF.

V usage is TRBV12-3 or TRBV12-4 and J usage is TRBJ2-1, with unresolved D. The CDR3 covers 13 residues. V lost 3 bases to trimming and J lost 9 bases, with 12 bases between them. The CDR3 loop reads CASSFSPESEQFF. The CDR3 DNA sequence: TGTGCCAGCAGTTTCTCTCCCGAATCTGAGCAGTTCTTC.

V and J are TRBV19 and TRBJ1-4, with D possibly matching TRBD1 (5 bases). With 3 bases removed from V and 0 bases from J, the gap between germline ends came to 5 bases. There are 14 residues in the CDR3. CDR1 is LNHDA and CDR2 is SQIVND in the germline V gene (reference sequence). CDR3 nucleotides: TGTGCCAGTAGTATGACAGCAACTAATGAAAAACTGTTTTTT. Amino acids: CASSMTATNEKLFF.

The V call is TRBV24-1, the J call TRBJ2-1; 7 bases are a match to TRBD2. Germline V gives CDR1 KGHDR, CDR2 SFDVKD. Trimming took 5 bases from V and 5 from J; bases not matched to a gene: 5. This CDR3 comprises 14 residues. The CDR3 DNA reads TGTGCCACCAGTGGTCTCGGGACTAACAATGAGCAGTTCTTC. Residues: CATSGLGTNNEQFF.

The chain combines TRBV25-1 with TRBJ2-1; D unclear. The CDR3 is 11 amino acids. Germline CDR1 MGHDK, CDR2 SYGVNS. V was trimmed by 4 bases and J by 2 bases, leaving 0 bases between them. This CDR3 is CASSAYNEQFF. The CDR3 nucleotides are TGTGCCAGCAGTGCCTACAATGAGCAGTTCTTC.

V and J are TRBV12-3 or TRBV12-4 and TRBJ2-5; no clear D gene. The V end was cut by 1 base, the J end by 7 bases, with 7 bases between. The CDR3 covers 12 residues. CDR3 residues: CASSLGVVTQYF. The DNA for the CDR3 is TGTGCCAGCAGTTTAGGGGTGGTGACCCAGTACTTC.

This chain connects TRBV10-3 to TRBJ2-3, with a possible D match to TRBD2 (6 bases). Germline V gene sequence: CDR1 ENHRY, CDR2 SYGVKD. The CDR3 length is 15 residues. V lost 3 bases and J 1 base, leaving 11 bases between the germline ends. The CDR3, as DNA: TGTGCCATCAGTGAAGTGGTAGCGGGCACAGATACGCAGTATTTT. Translated: CAISEVVAGTDTQYF.

V usage is TRBV28 and J usage is TRBJ1-2, with D possibly matching TRBD1 (5 bases). The CDR3 runs 15 residues. The germline V and J ends were trimmed by 6 bases and 2 bases, with 16 bases remaining between them. The germline V gene has CDR1 MDHEN and CDR2 SYDVKM. This chain's CDR3 is CASRPGGGYNYGYTF. DNA of the CDR3: TGTGCCAGCAGGCCCGGGGGGGGGTACAACTATGGCTACACCTTC.